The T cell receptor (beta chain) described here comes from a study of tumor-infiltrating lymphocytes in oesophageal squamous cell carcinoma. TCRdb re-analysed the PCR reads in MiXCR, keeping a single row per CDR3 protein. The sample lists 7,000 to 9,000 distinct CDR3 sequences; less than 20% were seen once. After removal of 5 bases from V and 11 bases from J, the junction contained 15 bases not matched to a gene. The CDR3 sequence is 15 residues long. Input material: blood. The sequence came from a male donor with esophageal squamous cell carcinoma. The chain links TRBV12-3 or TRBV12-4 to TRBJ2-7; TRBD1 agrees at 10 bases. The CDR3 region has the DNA TGTGCCAGCAGTCCCAGGACAGGGGGGACCTACGGGGAGTACTTC. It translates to CASSPRTGGTYGEYF.